One sample yielded the 6 T cell receptor beta chains listed below, sequenced in a study of CD8+ T cells in alopecia areata. The authors extracted RNA and reverse transcribed it into cDNA as the sequencing template. Sequencing used immunoSEQ multiplex PCR; TCRdb keeps in-frame clones, though not all of them. The sample carries approximately 210,000 clones, around two fifths recorded once. As for treatment: oral pan-JAK inhibitor, 5-10 mg twice daily. The specimen was CD4+ T cells sorted from blood, collected around week 36, from a patient treated with tofacitinib. These receptors all come from a human donor with alopecia areata.

In this sample, this clone turned up a few times. The rearrangement uses TRBV7-2 and TRBJ2-2, with 7 bases lining up with TRBD2. The CDR3 is 14 residues long. Germline CDR1 is SGHTA and CDR2 is FQGNSA. The ends lost 5 bases at V and 6 bases at J; junction bases unmatched: 6. CDR3 loop: CASSLASGAGELFF. In DNA, the CDR3 is TGTGCCAGCAGCCTTGCTAGCGGCGCCGGGGAGCTGTTTTTT.

This clone turned up a few times. The chain recombines TRBV7-2 with TRBJ2-3; 13 bases line up with TRBD2. V shed 5 bases and J 8 bases; nucleotides not matched to a gene: 7. Germline V gene lookup returns CDR1 SGHTA and CDR2 FQGNSA. The CDR3 length is 15 residues. The CDR3 sequence is CASSPRLAGGSTQYF. For the CDR3, the DNA is TGTGCCAGCAGCCCACGACTAGCGGGAGGTAGTACGCAGTATTTT.

This clone occurred once. V usage is TRBV27 and J usage is TRBJ2-6; D is undetermined. This CDR3 is built from 17 residues. Germline V gene data show CDR1 as MNHEY and CDR2 as SMNVEV (reference sequence). The ends were cut back, 2 bases at V and 2 bases at J, with 13 bases in the middle. The DNA of the CDR3 is TGTGCCAGCAGTTTACGCCGACCTCTCGCTGGGGCCAACGTCCTGACTTTC. Translation gives CASSLRRPLAGANVLTF.

This chain connects TRBV30 to TRBJ2-3, with D possibly being TRBD1 (6 bases). This CDR3 comprises 13 residues. Germline V CDR1 and CDR2: GTSNPN, SVGIG (reference sequence). The ends were cut back, 0 bases at V and 6 bases at J, with 10 bases in the middle. The CDR3 is CAWSVQGGDTQYF. The CDR3 nucleotides read TGTGCCTGGAGTGTACAGGGCGGGGATACGCAGTATTTT.

This clone was counted only a few times. This rearrangement joins TRBV19 to TRBJ2-3; weak D call: TRBD2 (5 bases). The CDR3 has 15 residues. Germline V gives CDR1 LNHDA, CDR2 SQIVND (reference sequence). V lost 4 bases and J lost 5, with 16 bases in between. The CDR3 nucleotides read TGTGCCAGTAGTAAACTAGTTGCTAGTGGAGATACGCAGTATTTT. Its protein product is CASSKLVASGDTQYF.

This clone was recorded a few times. The chain has TRBV9 and TRBJ2-2; the D call may be TRBD1 or TRBD2 (7 bases each). Germline V lookup: CDR1 SGDLS, CDR2 YYNGEE. V lost 4 bases, J lost 6 bases, and 25 bases lay in between. This CDR3 is 18 amino acids long. CDR3: CASSPAGGANYPPGELFF. CDR3 bases: TGTGCCAGCAGCCCAGCAGGGGGGGCCAACTACCCCCCCGGGGAGCTGTTTTTT.